A single TCR beta chain is shown here with its context. As yet, its antigen is unknown. Memory CD4+ T cells were sorted as CD4+CD45RO+CD25- cells. Constant-region reverse primers amplified full-length variable regions, followed by semi-nested Nested Universal Primer A PCR. TCRdb fed the 5' RACE reads into MiXCR, producing one record per CDR3 protein. The sample yields around 37,000 distinct CDR3 sequences, around 30% seen once. The CDR3 has 14 residues. V lost 3 bases and J lost 3, with 9 bases in between. The germline CDR1 and CDR2 sequences are MNHEY and SVGEGT. Regarding the study as a whole: Tumor Tregs overlapped most with tumor, then blood, naive CD4+ cells.

The specimen was memory CD4+ T cells sorted from a lymph node. The subset denotes: memory CD4+ T cells, CD4+CD45RO+CD25-. This chain connects TRBV6-2 or TRBV6-3 to TRBJ1-5, with D unresolved. The TCR was taken from a female donor with breast cancer. CDR3 sequence (DNA): TGTGCCAGCAGTTATAGGCAGCCCAATCAGCCCCAGCATTTT. The encoded protein is CASSYRQPNQPQHF.